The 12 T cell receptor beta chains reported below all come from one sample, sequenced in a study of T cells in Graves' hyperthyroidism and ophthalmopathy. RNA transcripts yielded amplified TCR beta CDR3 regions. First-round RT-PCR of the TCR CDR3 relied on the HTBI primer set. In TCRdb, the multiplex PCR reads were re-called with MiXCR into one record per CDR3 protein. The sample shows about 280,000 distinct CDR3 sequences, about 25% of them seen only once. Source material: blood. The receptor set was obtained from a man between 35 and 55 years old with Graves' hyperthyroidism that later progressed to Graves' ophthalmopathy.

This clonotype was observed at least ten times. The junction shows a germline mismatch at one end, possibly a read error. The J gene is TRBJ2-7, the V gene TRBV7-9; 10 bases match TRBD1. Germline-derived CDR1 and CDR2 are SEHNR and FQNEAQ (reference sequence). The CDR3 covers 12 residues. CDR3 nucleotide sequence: TGTGCCAGCAGCACGACAGGGGGCAAGGAAGACTTC. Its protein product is CASSTTGGKEDF.

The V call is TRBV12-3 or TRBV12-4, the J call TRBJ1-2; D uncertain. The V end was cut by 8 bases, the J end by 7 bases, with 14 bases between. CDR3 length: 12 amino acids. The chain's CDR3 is CASHPPAGGYTF. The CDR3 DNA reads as TGTGCCAGCCACCCCCCGGCGGGTGGCTACACCTTC.

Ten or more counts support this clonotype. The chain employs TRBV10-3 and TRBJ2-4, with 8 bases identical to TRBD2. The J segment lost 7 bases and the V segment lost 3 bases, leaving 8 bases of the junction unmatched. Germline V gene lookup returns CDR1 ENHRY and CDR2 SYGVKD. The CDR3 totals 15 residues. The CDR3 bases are TGTGCCATCAGTGATGATAAGCGGGGGAGGAACATTCAGTACTTC. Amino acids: CAISDDKRGRNIQYF.

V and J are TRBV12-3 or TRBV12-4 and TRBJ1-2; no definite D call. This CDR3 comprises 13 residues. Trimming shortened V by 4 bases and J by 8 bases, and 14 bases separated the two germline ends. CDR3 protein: CASSSKLVLGYTF. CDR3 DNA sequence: TGTGCCAGCAGTTCAAAGTTGGTGCTCGGCTACACCTTC.

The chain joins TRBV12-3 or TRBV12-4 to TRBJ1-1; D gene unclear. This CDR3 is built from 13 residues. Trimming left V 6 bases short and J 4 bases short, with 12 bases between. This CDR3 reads CASSMRDSTEAFF. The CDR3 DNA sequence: TGTGCCAGCAGCATGAGGGATAGCACTGAAGCTTTCTTT.

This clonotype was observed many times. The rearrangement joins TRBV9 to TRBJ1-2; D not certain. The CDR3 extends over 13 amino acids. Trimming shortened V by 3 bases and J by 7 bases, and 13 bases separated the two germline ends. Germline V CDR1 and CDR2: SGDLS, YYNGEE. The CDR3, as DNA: TGTGCCAGCAGCGCCAACATGGGCTCTGGCTACACCTTC. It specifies CASSANMGSGYTF.

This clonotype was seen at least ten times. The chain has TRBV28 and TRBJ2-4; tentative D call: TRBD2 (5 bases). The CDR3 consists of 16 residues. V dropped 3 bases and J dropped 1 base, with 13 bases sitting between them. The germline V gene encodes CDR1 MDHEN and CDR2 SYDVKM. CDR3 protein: CASSLGGLRAKNIQYF. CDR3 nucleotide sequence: TGTGCCAGCAGTTTGGGCGGGCTCAGGGCCAAAAACATTCAGTACTTC. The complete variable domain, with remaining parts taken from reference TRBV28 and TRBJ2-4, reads DVKVTQSSRYLVKRTGEKVFLECVQDMDHENMFWYRQDPGLGLRLIYFSYDVKMKEKGDIPEGYSVSREKKERFSLILESASTNQTSMYLCASSLGGLRAKNIQYFGAGTRLSVL.

CDR3 sequence (DNA): TGTGCCAGCAGTTACCAGGGTGGGTACACTGAAGCTTTCTTT. The encoded protein is CASSYQGGYTEAFF. The chain carries TRBV6-2 or TRBV6-3 and TRBJ1-1, with D maybe TRBD1 (5 bases). With 2 bases removed from V and 3 bases from J, the gap between germline ends came to 10 bases. The CDR3 is 14 residues long. The V gene's germline CDR1 is MNHEY and CDR2 SVGEGT.

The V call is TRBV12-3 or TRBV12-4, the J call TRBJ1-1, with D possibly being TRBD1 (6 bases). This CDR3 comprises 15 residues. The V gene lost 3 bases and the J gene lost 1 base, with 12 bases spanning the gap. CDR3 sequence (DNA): TGTGCCAGCAGTTTCGGGGGGGGCTGGAACACTGAAGCTTTCTTT. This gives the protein CASSFGGGWNTEAFF.

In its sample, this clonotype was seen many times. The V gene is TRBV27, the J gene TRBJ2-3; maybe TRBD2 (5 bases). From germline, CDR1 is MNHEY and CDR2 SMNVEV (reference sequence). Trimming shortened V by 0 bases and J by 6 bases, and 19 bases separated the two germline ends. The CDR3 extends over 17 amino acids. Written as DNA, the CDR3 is TGTGCCAGCAGTTTATCAGGTTACATGCGCGGGTCGGATACGCAGTATTTT. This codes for CASSLSGYMRGSDTQYF.

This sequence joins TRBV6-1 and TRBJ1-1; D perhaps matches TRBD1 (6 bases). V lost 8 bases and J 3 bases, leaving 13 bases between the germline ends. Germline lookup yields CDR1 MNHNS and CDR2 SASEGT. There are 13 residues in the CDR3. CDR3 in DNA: TGTGCCAGCGCAGGGGCGAGGGACACTGAAGCTTTCTTT. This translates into CASAGARDTEAFF.

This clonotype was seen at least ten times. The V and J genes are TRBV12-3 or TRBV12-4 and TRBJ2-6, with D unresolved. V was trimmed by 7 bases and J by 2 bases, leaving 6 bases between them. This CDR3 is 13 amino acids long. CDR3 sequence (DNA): TGTGCCAGCATCAGTACTGGGGCCAACGTCCTGACTTTC. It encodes CASISTGANVLTF.